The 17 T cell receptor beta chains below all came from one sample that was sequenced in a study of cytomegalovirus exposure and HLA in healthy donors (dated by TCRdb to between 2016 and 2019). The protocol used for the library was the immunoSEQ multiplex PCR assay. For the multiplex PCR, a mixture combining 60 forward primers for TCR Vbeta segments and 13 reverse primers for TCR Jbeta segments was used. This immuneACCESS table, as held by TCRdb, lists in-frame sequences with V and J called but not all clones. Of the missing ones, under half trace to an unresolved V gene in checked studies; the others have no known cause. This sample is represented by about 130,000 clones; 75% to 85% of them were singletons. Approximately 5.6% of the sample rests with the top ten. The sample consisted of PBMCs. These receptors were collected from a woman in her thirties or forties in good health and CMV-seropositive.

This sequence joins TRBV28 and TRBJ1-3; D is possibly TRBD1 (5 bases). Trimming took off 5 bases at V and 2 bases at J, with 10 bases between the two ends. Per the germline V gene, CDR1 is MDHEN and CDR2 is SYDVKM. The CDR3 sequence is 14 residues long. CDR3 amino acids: CASSTSGTGNTIYF. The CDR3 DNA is TGTGCCAGCAGTACTTCAGGGACTGGAAACACCATATATTTT. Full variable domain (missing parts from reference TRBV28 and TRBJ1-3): DVKVTQSSRYLVKRTGEKVFLECVQDMDHENMFWYRQDPGLGLRLIYFSYDVKMKEKGDIPEGYSVSREKKERFSLILESASTNQTSMYLCASSTSGTGNTIYFGEGSWLTVV.

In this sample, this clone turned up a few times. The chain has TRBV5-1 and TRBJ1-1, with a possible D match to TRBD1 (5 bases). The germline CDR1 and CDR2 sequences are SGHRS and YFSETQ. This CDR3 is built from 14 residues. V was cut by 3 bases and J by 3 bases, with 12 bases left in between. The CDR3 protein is CASSSGGGDTEAFF. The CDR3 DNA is TGCGCCAGCAGCTCGGGCGGGGGAGACACTGAAGCTTTCTTT.

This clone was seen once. CDR3 sequence reads: CASSLGGSTNEKLFF. CDR3 sequence (DNA): TGCGCCAGCAGCTTGGGGGGCTCGACTAATGAAAAACTGTTTTTT. The chain carries TRBV5-1 and TRBJ1-4; D may be TRBD1 (5 bases). Trimming took 0 bases from V and 2 from J, leaving 8 bases between them. Per the germline V gene, CDR1 is SGHRS and CDR2 is YFSETQ. The CDR3 runs to 15 residues.

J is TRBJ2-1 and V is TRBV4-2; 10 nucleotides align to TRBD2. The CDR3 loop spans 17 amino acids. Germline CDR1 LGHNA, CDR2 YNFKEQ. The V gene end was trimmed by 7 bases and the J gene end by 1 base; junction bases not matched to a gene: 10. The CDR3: CASTPGSGRTSYNEQFF. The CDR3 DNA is TGTGCCAGCACCCCAGGTAGCGGGAGGACATCCTACAATGAGCAGTTCTTC.

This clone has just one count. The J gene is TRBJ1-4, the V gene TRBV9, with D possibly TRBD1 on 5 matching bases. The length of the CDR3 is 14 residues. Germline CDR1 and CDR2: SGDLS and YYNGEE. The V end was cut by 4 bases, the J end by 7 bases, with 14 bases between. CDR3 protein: CASSLEGPGEKLFF. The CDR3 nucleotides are TGTGCCAGCAGCCTGGAGGGGCCTGGTGAAAAACTGTTTTTT.

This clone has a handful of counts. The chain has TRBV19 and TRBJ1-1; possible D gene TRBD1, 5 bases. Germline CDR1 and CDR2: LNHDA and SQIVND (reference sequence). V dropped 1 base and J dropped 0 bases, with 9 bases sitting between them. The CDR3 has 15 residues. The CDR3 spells CASSIAGGLNTEAFF. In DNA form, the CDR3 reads TGTGCCAGTAGTATAGCCGGGGGGTTGAACACTGAAGCTTTCTTT.

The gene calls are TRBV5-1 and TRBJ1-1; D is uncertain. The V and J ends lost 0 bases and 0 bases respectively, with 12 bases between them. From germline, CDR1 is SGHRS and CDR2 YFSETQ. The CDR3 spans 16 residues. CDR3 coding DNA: TGCGCCAGCAGCTTGGGTGCTGCCAGTCTGAACACTGAAGCTTTCTTT. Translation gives CASSLGAASLNTEAFF.

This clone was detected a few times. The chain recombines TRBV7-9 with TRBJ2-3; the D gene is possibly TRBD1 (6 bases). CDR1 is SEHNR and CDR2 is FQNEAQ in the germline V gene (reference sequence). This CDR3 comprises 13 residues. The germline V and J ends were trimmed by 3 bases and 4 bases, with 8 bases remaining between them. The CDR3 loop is CASSFRGADTQYF. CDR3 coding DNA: TGTGCCAGCAGCTTCAGGGGCGCAGATACGCAGTATTTT.

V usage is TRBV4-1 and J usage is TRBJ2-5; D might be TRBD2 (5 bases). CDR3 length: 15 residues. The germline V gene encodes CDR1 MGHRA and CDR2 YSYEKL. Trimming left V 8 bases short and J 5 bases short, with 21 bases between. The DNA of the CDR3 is TGCGCCAGCTCTGACCTGATGGGAGTGTATGAGACCCAGTACTTC. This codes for CASSDLMGVYETQYF.

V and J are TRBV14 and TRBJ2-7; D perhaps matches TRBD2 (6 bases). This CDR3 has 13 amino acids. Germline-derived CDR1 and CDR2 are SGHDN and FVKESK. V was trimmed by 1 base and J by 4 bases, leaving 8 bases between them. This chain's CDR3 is CASSQGGVYEQYF. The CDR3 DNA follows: TGTGCCAGCAGCCAAGGGGGGGTTTACGAGCAGTACTTC.

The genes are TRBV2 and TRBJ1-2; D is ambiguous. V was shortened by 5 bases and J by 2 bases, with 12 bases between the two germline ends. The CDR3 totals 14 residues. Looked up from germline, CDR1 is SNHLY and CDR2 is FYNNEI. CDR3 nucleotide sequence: TGTGCCAGCAGTTCTTTTGTACAAAACTATGGCTACACCTTC. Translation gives CASSSFVQNYGYTF.

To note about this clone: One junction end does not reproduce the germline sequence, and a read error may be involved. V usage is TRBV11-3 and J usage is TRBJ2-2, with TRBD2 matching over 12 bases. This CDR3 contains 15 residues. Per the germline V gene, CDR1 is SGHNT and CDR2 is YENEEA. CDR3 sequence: CASRLGLAGTGELFF. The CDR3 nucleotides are TGTGCCAGCAGATTAGGACTAGCGGGGACCGGGGAGCTGTTTTTT.

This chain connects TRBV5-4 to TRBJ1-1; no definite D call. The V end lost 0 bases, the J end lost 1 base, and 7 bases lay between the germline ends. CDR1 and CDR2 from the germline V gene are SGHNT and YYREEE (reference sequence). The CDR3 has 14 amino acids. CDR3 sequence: CASSLDGGNTEAFF. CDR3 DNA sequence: TGTGCCAGCAGCTTGGATGGAGGGAACACTGAAGCTTTCTTT.

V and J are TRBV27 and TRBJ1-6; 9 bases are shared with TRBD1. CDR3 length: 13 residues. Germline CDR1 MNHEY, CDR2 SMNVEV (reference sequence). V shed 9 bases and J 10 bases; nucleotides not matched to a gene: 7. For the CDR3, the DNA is TGTGCCAGTACCGGGACAGGGTCCTCACCCCTCCACTTT. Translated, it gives CASTGTGSSPLHF.

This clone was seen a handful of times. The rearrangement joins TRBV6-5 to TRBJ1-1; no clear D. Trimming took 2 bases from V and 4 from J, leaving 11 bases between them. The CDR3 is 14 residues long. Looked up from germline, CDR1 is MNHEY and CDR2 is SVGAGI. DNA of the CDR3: TGTGCCAGCAGTTACCTGGGTACGGGCACTGAAGCTTTCTTT. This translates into CASSYLGTGTEAFF.

As DNA, the CDR3 is TGCGCCAGCAGTGATCCGGACAGGAACACTGAAGCTTTCTTT. It encodes CASSDPDRNTEAFF. The gene calls are TRBV10-2 and TRBJ1-1; D is perhaps TRBD1 (6 bases). Germline CDR1 is WSHSY and CDR2 is SAAADI. The CDR3 runs to 14 residues. Trimming pared 3 bases from V and 1 base from J, leaving 9 bases between.

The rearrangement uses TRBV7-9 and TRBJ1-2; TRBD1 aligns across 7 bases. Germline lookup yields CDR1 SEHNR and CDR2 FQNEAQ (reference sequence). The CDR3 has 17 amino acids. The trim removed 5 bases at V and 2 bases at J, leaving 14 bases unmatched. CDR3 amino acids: CASSPHRTGDPNYGYTF. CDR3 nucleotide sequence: TGTGCCAGCAGCCCCCACCGTACAGGGGACCCAAACTATGGCTACACCTTC.